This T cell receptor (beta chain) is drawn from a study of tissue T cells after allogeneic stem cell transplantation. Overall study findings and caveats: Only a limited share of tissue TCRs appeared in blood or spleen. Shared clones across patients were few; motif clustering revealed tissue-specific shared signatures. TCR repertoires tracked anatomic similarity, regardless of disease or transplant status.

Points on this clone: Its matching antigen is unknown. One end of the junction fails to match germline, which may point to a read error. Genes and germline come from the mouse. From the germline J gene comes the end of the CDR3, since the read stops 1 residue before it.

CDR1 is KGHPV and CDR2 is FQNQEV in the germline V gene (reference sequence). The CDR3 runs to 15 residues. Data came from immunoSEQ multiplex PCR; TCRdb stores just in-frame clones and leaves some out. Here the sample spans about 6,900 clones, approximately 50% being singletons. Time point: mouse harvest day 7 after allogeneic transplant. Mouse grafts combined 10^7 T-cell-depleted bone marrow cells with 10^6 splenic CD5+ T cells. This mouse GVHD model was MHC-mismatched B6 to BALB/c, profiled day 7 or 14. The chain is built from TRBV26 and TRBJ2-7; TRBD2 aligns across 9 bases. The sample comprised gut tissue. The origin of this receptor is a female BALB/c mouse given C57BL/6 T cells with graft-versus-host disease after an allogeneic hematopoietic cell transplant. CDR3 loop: CASTLSGLGFYEQYF. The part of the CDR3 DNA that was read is TGTGCCAGCACTCTGTCAGGACTGGGGTTCTATGAACAGTAC.